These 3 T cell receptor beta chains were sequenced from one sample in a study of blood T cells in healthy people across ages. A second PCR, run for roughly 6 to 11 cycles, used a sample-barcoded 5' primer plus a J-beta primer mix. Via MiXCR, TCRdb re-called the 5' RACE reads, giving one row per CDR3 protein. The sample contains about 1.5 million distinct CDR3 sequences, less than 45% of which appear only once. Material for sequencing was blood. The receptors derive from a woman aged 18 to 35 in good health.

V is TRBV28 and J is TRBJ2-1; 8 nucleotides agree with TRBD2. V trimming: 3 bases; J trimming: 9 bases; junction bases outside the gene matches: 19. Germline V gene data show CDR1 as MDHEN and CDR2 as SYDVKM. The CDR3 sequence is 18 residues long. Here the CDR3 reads CASSFRHLTGSGTGEQFF. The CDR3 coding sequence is TGTGCCAGCAGTTTCCGACACCTAACGGGTAGCGGGACGGGTGAGCAGTTCTTC.

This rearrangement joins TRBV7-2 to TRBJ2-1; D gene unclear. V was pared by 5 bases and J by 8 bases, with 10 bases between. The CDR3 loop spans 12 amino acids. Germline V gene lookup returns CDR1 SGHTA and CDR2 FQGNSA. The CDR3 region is CASSPQADEQFF. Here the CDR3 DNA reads TGTGCCAGCAGCCCCCAGGCAGATGAGCAGTTCTTC.

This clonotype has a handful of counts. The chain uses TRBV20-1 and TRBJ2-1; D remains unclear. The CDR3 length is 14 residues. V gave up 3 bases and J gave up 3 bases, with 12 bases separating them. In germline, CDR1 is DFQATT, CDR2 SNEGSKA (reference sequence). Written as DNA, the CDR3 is TGCAGTGCTAGCAGCGCAGGCCTCTACAATGAGCAGTTCTTC. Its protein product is CSASSAGLYNEQFF.